This TCR beta chain comes out of a study of T cells in Graves' hyperthyroidism and ophthalmopathy. Study details: Sampling of peripheral blood happened at initial diagnosis, prior to any treatment.

This clonotype was counted once. TCR beta CDR3 sequences were amplified from RNA transcripts. The HTBI primer set was used in a first-round RT-PCR of the TCR CDR3. TCRdb reanalysed the multiplex PCR reads using MiXCR and keeps one entry per CDR3 protein. Among a few hundred thousand distinct CDR3 sequences listed, approximately 25% were seen once. CDR1 DFQATT and CDR2 SNEGSKA come from the germline V gene (reference sequence). V trimming: 5 bases; J trimming: 3 bases; junction bases outside the gene matches: 9. CDR3 length: 15 residues. Patients aged 18 to 65 had newly diagnosed hyperthyroidism lasting under 2 months. Patients showing uncontrolled infection, other autoimmune disease, pregnancy or lactation were ineligible.

This clonotype was sampled from a man aged 50 to 59 with Graves' hyperthyroidism. Sequenced sample: blood. The V call is TRBV20-1, the J call TRBJ2-1, with 8 nucleotides matching TRBD2. CDR3 nucleotides: TGCAGTGCTCCTCCGGGACTAGGACTCTACAATGAGCAGTTCTTC. The encoded protein is CSAPPGLGLYNEQFF.